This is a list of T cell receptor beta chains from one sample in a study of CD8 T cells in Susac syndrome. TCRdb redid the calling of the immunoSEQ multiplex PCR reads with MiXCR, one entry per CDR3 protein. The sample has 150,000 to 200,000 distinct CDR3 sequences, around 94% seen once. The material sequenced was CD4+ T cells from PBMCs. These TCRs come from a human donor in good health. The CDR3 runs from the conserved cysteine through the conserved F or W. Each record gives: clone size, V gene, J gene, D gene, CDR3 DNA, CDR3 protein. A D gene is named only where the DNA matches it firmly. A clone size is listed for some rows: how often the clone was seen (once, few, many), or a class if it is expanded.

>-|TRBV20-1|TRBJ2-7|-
TGCAGTGCCGGAGACATCTTCAGAAGGGAGCAGTACTTC
CSAGDIFRREQYF
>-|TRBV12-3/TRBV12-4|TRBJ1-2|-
TGTGCCAGCAGTTTGGCCGGGTGGGGTGGCTACACCTTC
CASSLAGWGGYTF
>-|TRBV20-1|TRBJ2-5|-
TGCAGTGCTAGAAACCGGGCCCAAGAGACCCAGTACTTC
CSARNRAQETQYF
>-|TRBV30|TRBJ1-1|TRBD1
TGTGCCTGGAACTTCGACAGGGATGTGAACACTGAAGCTTTCTTT
CAWNFDRDVNTEAFF
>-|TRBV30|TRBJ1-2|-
TGTGCCTGGAGGAACGAGGACAGAGATGGCTACACCTTC
CAWRNEDRDGYTF
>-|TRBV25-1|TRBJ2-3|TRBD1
TGTGCCAGCGTTCGACAGGGTACAGATACGCAGTATTTT
CASVRQGTDTQYF
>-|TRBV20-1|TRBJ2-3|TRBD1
TGCAGTGCTAGAACCCAGGGGGCAGATACGCAGTATTTT
CSARTQGADTQYF
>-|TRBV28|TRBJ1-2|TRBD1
TGTGCCAGCAGTGCGCCAGGGGGGGACTATGGCTACACCTTC
CASSAPGGDYGYTF
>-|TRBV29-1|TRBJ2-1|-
TGCAGCGTTAACCCGACGGGAACGGGGGAGCAGTTCTTC
CSVNPTGTGEQFF
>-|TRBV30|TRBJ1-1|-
TGTGCCTGGAGCCGAACAGCAGAAGCTTTCTTT
CAWSRTAEAFF
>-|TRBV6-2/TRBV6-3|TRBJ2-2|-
TGTGCCAGCAGTGCCCTACGGCCGGGGGAGCTGTTTTTT
CASSALRPGELFF
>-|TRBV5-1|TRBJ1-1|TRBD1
TGCGCCAGCAGCGACATTCGACAGGGGGAGAACACTGAAGCTTTCTTT
CASSDIRQGENTEAFF
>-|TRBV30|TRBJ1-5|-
TGTGCCTGGAGCCAAGGGGGGAATCAGCCCCAGCATTTT
CAWSQGGNQPQHF
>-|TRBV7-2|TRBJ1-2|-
TGTGCCAGCAGCTTAGATGGGGGCGGCTACACCTTC
CASSLDGGGYTF
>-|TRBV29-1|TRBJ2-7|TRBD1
TGCAGCGGGCAGGGGGATAGCGCCTACGAGCAGTACTTC
CSGQGDSAYEQYF
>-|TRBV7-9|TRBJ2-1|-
TGTGCCAGCAGCCAGGATGCCGCGGGTGAGCAGTTCTTC
CASSQDAAGEQFF
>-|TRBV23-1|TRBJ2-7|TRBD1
TGCGCCAGCATTTACGACAGGGGGCCATCCTACGAGCAGTACTTC
CASIYDRGPSYEQYF
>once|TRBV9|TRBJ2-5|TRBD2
TGTGCCAGCAGCACACAAGCGGGGAACCAAGAGACCCAGTACTTC
CASSTQAGNQETQYF
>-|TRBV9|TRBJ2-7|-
TGTGCCAGCAGCGTAGGAGGGTGGAACGACGAGCAGTACTTC
CASSVGGWNDEQYF
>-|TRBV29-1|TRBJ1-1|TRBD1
TGCAGCGTTGAAGGAGCAGGGGGGGCGCACACTGAAGCTTTCTTT
CSVEGAGGAHTEAFF